This TCR beta chain was profiled in a study of blood T cell repertoires in COVID-19. Study details: Both acute and convalescent COVID-19 samples were obtained from the United States, Italy and Spain.

CDR3 length equals 16 residues. CDR1 and CDR2 from the germline V gene are SGHVS and FQNEAQ. V lost 1 base to trimming and J lost 2 bases, with 12 bases between them. Clones were sequenced by immunoSEQ multiplex PCR, and TCRdb holds only the in-frame ones, with some missing. The data contain a few hundred thousand clones, approximately 85% of them singletons. Recruitment covered 20 to 25 US areas and drew participants whose ages spanned roughly 18 to 100 years. The source material was PBMCs or T cells enriched from blood (not recorded which). V gene TRBV7-8 combines with J gene TRBJ1-3; D might be TRBD1 (6 bases). The receptor was isolated from a woman aged 50 to 60 who had recovered from COVID-19. CDR3 in amino acids: CASSLDQGNPGNTIYF. In nucleotides, the CDR3 is TGTGCCAGCAGCTTAGACCAGGGGAACCCTGGAAACACCATATATTTT.